The entry below gives a single T cell receptor beta chain sequence along with its context. Source study methods: Estimation of nucleated cell counts was performed using reference gene primer amplification. Only in-frame clones appear in the TCRdb table, and some are missing; sequencing was by immunoSEQ multiplex PCR. V and J calls and clone size are those listed in that table; D and trimming were worked out from the DNA. The table includes fewer than 500,000 clones, around 86% detected once. Trimming shortened V by 6 bases and J by 0 bases, and 12 bases separated the two germline ends. CDR1 is MNHEY, CDR2 SVGAGI, per germline. The CDR3 totals 15 residues. This record comes from a study of blood T cell repertoires in COVID-19. Study at large: Whether acute or convalescent, the COVID-19 samples came from the United States, Italy and Spain. PBMCs, B-cell-depleted T cells, or T cells were the source of the cDNA or gDNA that made up the material.

The sample consisted of peripheral blood. This TCR was recovered from a woman under 40 with active or convalescent COVID-19. The chain recombines TRBV6-5 with TRBJ1-3, with TRBD1 as a possible D gene (5 bases). CDR3 protein: CASRRTTDSGNTIYF. CDR3 sequence (DNA): TGTGCCAGCAGGCGGACAACCGACTCTGGAAACACCATATATTTT.